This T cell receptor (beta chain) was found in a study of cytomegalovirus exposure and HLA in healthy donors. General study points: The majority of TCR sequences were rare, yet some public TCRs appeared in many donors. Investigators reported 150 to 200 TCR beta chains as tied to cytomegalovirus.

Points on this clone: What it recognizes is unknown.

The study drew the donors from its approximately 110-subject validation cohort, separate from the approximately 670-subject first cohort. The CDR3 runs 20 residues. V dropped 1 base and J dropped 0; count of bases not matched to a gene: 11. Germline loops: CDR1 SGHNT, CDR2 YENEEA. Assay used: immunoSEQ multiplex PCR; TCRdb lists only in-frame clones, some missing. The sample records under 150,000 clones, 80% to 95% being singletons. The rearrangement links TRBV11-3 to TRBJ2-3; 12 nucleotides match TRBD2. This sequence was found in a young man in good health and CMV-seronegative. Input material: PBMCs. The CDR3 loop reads CASSLGVGLAGSPSTDTQYF. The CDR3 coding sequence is TGTGCCAGCAGCTTAGGGGTCGGACTAGCGGGATCCCCTAGCACAGATACGCAGTATTTT.